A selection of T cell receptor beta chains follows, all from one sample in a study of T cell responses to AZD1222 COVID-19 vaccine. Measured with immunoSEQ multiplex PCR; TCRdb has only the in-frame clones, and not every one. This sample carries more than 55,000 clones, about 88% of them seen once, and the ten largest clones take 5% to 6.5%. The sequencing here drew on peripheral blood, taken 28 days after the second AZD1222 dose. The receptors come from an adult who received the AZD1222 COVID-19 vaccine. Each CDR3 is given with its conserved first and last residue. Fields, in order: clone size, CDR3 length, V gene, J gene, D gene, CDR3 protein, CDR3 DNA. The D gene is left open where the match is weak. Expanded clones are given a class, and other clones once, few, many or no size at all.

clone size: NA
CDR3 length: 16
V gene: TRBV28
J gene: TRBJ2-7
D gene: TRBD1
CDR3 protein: CASSSPPGQGTYEQYF
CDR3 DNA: TGTGCCAGCAGTTCACCTCCGGGACAGGGGACCTACGAGCAGTACTTC

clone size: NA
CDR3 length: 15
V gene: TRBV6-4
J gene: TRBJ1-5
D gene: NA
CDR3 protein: CASSRWGDSNQPQHF
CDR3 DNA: TGTGCCAGCAGTCGATGGGGGGATAGCAATCAGCCCCAGCATTTT

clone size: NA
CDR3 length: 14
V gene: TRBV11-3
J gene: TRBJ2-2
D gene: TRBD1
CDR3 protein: CASSTRQGNGELFF
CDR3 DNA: TGTGCCAGCAGCACCCGACAGGGAAACGGGGAGCTGTTTTTT

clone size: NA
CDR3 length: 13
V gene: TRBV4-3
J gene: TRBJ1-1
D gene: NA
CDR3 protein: CASSQDRTASAFF
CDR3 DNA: TGCGCCAGCAGCCAAGATCGAACAGCCTCCGCTTTCTTT

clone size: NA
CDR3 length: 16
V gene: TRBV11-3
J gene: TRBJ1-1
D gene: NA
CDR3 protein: CASSLTSAGGGTEAFF
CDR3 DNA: TGTGCCAGCAGCCTCACCTCGGCCGGAGGGGGCACTGAAGCTTTCTTT

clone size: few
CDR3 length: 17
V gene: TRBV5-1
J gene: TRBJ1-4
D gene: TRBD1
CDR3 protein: CASSQGTGHATNEKLFF
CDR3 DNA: TGCGCCAGCAGCCAGGGGACAGGCCATGCAACTAATGAAAAACTGTTTTTT

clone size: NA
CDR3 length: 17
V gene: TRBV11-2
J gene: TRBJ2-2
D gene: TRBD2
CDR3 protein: CASSFIGLAGNTGELFF
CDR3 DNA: TGTGCCAGCAGCTTTATTGGACTAGCGGGAAACACCGGGGAGCTGTTTTTT

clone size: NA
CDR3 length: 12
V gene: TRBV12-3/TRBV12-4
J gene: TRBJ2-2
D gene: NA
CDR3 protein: CASEMGTGELFF
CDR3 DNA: TGTGCCAGCGAAATGGGCACCGGGGAGCTGTTTTTT

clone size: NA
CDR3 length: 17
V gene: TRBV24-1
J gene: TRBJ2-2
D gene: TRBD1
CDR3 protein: CATSDPPGQGAYGELFF
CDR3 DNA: TGTGCCACCAGTGACCCTCCGGGACAGGGGGCCTACGGGGAGCTGTTTTTT

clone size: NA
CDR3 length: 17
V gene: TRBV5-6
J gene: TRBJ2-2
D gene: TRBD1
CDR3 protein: CASSPLGTGGRTGELFF
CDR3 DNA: TGTGCCAGCAGCCCCTTGGGGACAGGGGGCCGCACCGGGGAGCTGTTTTTT

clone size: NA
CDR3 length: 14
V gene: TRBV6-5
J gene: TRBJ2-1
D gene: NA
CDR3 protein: CASSYRRSYNEQFF
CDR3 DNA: TGTGCCAGCAGTTACCGACGGAGCTACAATGAGCAGTTCTTC

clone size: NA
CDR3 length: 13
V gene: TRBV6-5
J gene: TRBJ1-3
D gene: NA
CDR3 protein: CASMVLAGNTIYF
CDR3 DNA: TGTGCCAGCATGGTCTTGGCAGGAAACACCATATATTTT

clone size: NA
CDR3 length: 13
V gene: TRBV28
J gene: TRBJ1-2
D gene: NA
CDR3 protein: CASSLGGNYGYTF
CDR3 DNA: TGTGCCAGCAGTTTAGGGGGTAATTATGGCTACACCTTC

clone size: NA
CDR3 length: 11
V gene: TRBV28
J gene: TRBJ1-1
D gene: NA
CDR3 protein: CASRGRPEAFF
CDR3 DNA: TGTGCCAGCAGGGGACGCCCCGAAGCTTTCTTT

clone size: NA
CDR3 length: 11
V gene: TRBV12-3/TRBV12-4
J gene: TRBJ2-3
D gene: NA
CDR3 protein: CASSRGDTQYF
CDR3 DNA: TGTGCCAGCAGTCGGGGAGATACGCAGTATTTT

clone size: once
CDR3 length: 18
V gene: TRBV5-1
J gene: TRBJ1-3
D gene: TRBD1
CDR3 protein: CASSRDRPTLSSGNTIYF
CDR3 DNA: TGCGCCAGCAGTCGGGACAGGCCGACACTATCCTCTGGAAACACCATATATTTT

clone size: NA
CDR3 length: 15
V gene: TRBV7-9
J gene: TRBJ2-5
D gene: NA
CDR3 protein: CASSLDGSGQETQYF
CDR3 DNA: TGTGCCAGCAGCTTAGATGGTAGCGGCCAAGAGACCCAGTACTTC

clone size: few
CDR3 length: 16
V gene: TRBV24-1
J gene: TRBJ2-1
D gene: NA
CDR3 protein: CATSDADPRSYNEQFF
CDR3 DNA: TGTGCCACCAGTGATGCGGACCCCCGCTCCTACAATGAGCAGTTCTTC

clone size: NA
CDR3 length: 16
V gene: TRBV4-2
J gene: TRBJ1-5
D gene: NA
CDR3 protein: CASSQDGNRLNQPQHF
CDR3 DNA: TGTGCCAGCAGCCAAGATGGGAACAGGCTCAATCAGCCCCAGCATTTT

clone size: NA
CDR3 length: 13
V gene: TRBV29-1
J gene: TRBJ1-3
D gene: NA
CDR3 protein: CSVEPSVGNTIYF
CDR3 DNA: TGCAGCGTTGAACCGAGTGTTGGAAACACCATATATTTT

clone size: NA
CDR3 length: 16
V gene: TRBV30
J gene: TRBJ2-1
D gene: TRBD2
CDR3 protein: CAWSVSSGRTHNEQFF
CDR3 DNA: TGTGCCTGGAGTGTTTCTAGCGGGAGGACTCACAATGAGCAGTTCTTC

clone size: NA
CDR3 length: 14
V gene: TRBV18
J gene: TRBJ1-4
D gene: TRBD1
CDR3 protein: CASSPSRGSEKLFF
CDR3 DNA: TGTGCCAGCTCACCAAGCAGGGGGAGCGAAAAACTGTTTTTT

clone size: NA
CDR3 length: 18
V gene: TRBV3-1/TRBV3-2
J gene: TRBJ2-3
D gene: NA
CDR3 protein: CASSLHRDGRLFTDTQYF
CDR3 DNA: TGTGCCAGCAGCTTACACCGGGACGGCAGACTCTTCACAGATACGCAGTATTTT

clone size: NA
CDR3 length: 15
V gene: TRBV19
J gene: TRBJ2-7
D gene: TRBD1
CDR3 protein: CASSTPRDRRGVRYF
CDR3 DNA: TGTGCCAGTAGTACCCCCCGGGACAGACGAGGGGTTCGGTACTTC

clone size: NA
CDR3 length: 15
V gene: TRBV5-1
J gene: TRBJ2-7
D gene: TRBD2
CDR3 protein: CASSLLLASSYEQYF
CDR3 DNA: TGCGCCAGCAGCTTATTACTAGCGAGCTCCTACGAGCAGTACTTC

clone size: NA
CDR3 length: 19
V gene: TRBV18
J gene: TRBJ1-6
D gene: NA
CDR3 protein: CASSPSQQGGHYYNSPLHF
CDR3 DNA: TGTGCCAGCTCACCATCCCAGCAGGGTGGGCACTACTATAATTCACCCCTCCACTTT

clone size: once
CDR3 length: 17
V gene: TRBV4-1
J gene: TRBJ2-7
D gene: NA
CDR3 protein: CASSQVQGQPKFYEQYF
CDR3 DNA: TGCGCCAGCAGCCAAGTTCAAGGACAACCAAAATTCTACGAGCAGTACTTC

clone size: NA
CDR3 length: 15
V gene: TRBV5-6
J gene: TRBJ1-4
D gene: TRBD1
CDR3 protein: CASTLPGQGGEKLFF
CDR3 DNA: TGTGCCAGCACCCTGCCGGGGCAGGGGGGTGAAAAACTGTTTTTT

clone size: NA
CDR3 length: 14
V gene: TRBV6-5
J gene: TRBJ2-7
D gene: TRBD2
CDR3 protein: CASSYGGRAYEQYF
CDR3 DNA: TGTGCCAGCAGTTACGGCGGGAGAGCCTACGAGCAGTACTTC

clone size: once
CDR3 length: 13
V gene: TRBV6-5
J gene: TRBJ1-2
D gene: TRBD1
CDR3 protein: CASVGTGGFGYTF
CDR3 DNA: TGTGCCAGCGTAGGGACAGGGGGCTTCGGCTACACCTTC

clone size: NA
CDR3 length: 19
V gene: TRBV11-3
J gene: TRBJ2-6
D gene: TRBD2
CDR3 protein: CASGSEAGATSSGANVLTF
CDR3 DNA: TGTGCCAGCGGTTCGGAAGCGGGGGCCACAAGCTCTGGGGCCAACGTCCTGACTTTC

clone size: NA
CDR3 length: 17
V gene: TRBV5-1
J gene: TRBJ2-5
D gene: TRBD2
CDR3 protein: CASSRGTSGGVQETQYF
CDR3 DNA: TGCGCCAGCAGCCGCGGGACTAGCGGGGGGGTACAAGAGACCCAGTACTTC

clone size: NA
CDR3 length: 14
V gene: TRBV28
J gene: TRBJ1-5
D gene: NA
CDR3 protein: CASSLRRLNQPQHF
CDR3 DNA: TGTGCCAGCAGCTTACGCAGGCTTAATCAGCCCCAGCATTTT

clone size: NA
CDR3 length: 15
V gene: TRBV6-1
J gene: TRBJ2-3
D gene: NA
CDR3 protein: CASSERPSYTDTQYF
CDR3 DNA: TGTGCCAGCAGTGAGAGACCTTCCTACACAGATACGCAGTATTTT

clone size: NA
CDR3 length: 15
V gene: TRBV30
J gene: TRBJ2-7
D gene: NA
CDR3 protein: CAWSGIRGRRNEQYF
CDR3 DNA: TGTGCCTGGAGCGGCATCCGAGGGCGTAGGAACGAGCAGTACTTC

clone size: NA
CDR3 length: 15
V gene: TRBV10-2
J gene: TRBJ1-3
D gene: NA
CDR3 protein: CASSLGIAGGNTIYF
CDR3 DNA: TGCGCCAGCAGCCTTGGGATAGCCGGGGGAAACACCATATATTTT

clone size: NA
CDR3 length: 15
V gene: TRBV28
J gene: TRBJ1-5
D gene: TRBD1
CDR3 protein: CASSKTGYSNQPQHF
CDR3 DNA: TGTGCCAGCAGTAAGACAGGGTATAGCAATCAGCCCCAGCATTTT

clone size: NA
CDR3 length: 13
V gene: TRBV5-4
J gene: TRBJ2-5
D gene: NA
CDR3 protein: CASSLNYQETQYF
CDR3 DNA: TGTGCCAGCAGCCTTAATTACCAAGAGACCCAGTACTTC

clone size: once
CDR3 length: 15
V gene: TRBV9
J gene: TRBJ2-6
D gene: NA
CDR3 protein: CASSVVGTGANVLTF
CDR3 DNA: TGTGCCAGCAGCGTAGTTGGGACTGGGGCCAACGTCCTGACTTTC

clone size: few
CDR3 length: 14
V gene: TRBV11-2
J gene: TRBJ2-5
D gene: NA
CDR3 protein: CASSRGQPQETQYF
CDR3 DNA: TGTGCCAGCAGCCGCGGACAACCCCAAGAGACCCAGTACTTC

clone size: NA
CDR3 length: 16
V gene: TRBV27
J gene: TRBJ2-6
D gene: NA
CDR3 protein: CASSFYRLAGANVLTF
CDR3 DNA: TGTGCCAGCAGTTTCTACAGGTTGGCTGGGGCCAACGTCCTGACTTTC

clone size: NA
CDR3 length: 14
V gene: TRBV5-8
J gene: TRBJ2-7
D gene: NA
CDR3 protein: CASSLGGVSYEQYF
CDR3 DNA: TGTGCCAGCAGCTTGGGCGGGGTCTCCTACGAGCAGTACTTC

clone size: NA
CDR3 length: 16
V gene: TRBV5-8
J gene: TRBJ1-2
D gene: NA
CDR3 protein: CASTPGVGGLMRGYTF
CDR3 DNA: TGTGCCAGCACCCCCGGAGTGGGCGGCCTCATGAGGGGCTACACCTTC

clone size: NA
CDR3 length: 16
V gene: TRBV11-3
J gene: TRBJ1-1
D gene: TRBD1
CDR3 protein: CASSLRQGLVDTEAFF
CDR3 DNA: TGTGCCAGCAGCCTAAGACAGGGGCTCGTCGACACTGAAGCTTTCTTT

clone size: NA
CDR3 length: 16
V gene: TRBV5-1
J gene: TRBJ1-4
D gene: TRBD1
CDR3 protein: CASSSNPGQKNEKLFF
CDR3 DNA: TGCGCCAGCAGCTCGAATCCGGGACAGAAGAATGAAAAACTGTTTTTT

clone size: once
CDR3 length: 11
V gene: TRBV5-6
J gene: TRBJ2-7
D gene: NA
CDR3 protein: CASSLGAEQYF
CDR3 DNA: TGTGCCAGCAGCTTGGGGGCCGAGCAGTACTTC

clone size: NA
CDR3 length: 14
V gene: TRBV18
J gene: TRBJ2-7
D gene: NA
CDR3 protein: CASSPGSFSYEQYF
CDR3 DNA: TGTGCCAGCTCACCTGGGTCCTTCTCCTACGAGCAGTACTTC

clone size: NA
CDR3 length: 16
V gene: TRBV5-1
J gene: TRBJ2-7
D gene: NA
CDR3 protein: CASSLVSTGPDSHGYF
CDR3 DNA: TGCGCCAGCAGCTTGGTGTCTACGGGACCGGACAGCCACGGGTACTTC

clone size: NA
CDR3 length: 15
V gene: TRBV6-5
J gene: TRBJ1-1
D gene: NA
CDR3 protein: CASGRGGNGNTEAFF
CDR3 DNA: TGTGCCAGCGGCAGGGGAGGGAATGGGAACACTGAAGCTTTCTTT

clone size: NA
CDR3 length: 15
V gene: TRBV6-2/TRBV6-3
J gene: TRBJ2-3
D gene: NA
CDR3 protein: CASTPWSERWDTQYF
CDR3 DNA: TGTGCCAGCACCCCCTGGAGCGAGAGGTGGGATACGCAGTATTTT

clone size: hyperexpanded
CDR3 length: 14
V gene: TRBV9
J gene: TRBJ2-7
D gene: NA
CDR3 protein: CASSTLTDSYEQYF
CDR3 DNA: TGTGCCAGCAGCACCCTAACTGACTCCTACGAGCAGTACTTC

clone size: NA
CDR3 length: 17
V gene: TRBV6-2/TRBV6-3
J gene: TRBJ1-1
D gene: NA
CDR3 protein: CASSSAPGGRDGTEAFF
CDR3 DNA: TGTGCCAGCAGCTCTGCTCCGGGGGGCAGGGATGGCACTGAAGCTTTCTTT

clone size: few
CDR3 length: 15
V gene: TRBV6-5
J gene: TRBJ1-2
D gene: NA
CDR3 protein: CASSYSRGKNYGYTF
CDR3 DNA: TGTGCCAGCAGTTATTCTAGGGGAAAGAACTATGGCTACACCTTC

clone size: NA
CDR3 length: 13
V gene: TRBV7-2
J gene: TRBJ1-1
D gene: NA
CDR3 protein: CASSLAIRPEAFF
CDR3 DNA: TGTGCCAGCAGCTTAGCAATCCGCCCTGAAGCTTTCTTT